The TCR beta chain under discussion was sequenced for a study of blood T cell repertoires in COVID-19. Participants, about 18 to 90 years old, spanned about two dozen US areas. V was trimmed by 5 bases and J by 6 bases, leaving 17 bases between them. CDR1 and CDR2 from the germline V gene are MDHEN and SYDVKM. The length of the CDR3 is 14 residues. Sequencing was performed with immunoSEQ multiplex PCR; in TCRdb, only in-frame clones are kept and a portion is missing. The data contain around 230,000 clones, about 80% of them singletons. This TCR was sampled from a man aged 40-49 years who had recovered from COVID-19. Sequencing used PBMCs or T cells enriched from blood (not recorded which). The chain is built from TRBV28 and TRBJ2-7, with D possibly being TRBD1 (8 bases). The CDR3 DNA reads as TGTGCCAGCAGTCCCAGGGGGCAGCGGGGCGAGCAGTACTTC. Its protein product is CASSPRGQRGEQYF.